The 32 T cell receptor beta chains below come from one sample, sequenced in a study of cytomegalovirus exposure and HLA in healthy donors. This PCR relied on a set of 60 Vbeta primers and 13 Jbeta primers. The repertoire was sequenced with immunoSEQ multiplex PCR; TCRdb's copy has only in-frame clones and lacks some. Of under 130,000 clones listed, over 65% are singletons. What was sequenced was PBMCs. The origin of the receptors is a middle-aged man in good health and CMV-seropositive.

CDR3 residues: CASSILQGSGNTIYF. As DNA, the CDR3 is TGTGCCAGTAGTATTCTCCAGGGGAGTGGAAACACCATATATTTT. The V gene is TRBV19, the J gene TRBJ1-3; D may be TRBD1 (6 bases). The germline V gene encodes CDR1 LNHDA and CDR2 SQIVND (reference sequence). V was shortened by 3 bases and J by 3 bases, with 12 bases between the two germline ends. The CDR3 covers 15 residues.

The V gene is TRBV5-5, the J gene TRBJ2-2, with TRBD2 identical over 8 bases. Germline CDR1 and CDR2: SGHKS and YYEKEE (reference sequence). V trimming: 4 bases; J trimming: 2 bases; junction bases outside the gene matches: 4. The CDR3 extends over 15 amino acids. The CDR3 bases are TGTGCCAGCAGCCGTGGACTAGCCAACACCGGGGAGCTGTTTTTT. It yields the protein CASSRGLANTGELFF.

The chain joins TRBV30 to TRBJ2-5; weak D call: TRBD2 (5 bases). The V gene lost 2 bases and the J gene lost 3 bases, with 10 bases spanning the gap. The CDR3 length is 13 residues. The V gene's germline CDR1 is GTSNPN and CDR2 SVGIG (reference sequence). The CDR3 protein is CAWSSGLKETQYF. The DNA for the CDR3 is TGTGCCTGGAGTAGCGGACTGAAAGAGACCCAGTACTTC.

Details on this clone: The germline gene is not matched at one end of the junction; a read error may be the cause. At the DNA level, this CDR3 is encoded by other sequences in the same sample as well. This chain uses TRBV11-2 with TRBJ2-2; 11 nucleotides agree with TRBD2. This CDR3 has 17 residues. Germline CDR1 and CDR2: SGHAT and FQNNGV. Here the CDR3 reads CASSSLAGGMNTGELFF. The CDR3, as DNA: TGCGCCAGCAGCTCGCTAGCGGGGGGAATGAACACCGGGGAGCTGTTTTTT. The full variable domain, rest sourced from reference TRBV11-2 and TRBJ2-2, is EAGVAQSPRYKIIEKRQSVAFWCNPISGHATLYWYQQILGQGPKLLIQFQNNGVVDDSQLPKDRFSAERLKGVDSTLKIQPAKLEDSAVYLCASSSLAGGMNTGELFFGEGSRLTVL.

J is TRBJ2-7 and V is TRBV7-9, with D possibly being TRBD2 (5 bases). V lost 3 bases and J 5 bases, leaving 11 bases between the germline ends. This CDR3 comprises 13 residues. Germline CDR1 reads SEHNR; CDR2 reads FQNEAQ (reference sequence). CDR3 sequence: CASSLRAEDEQYF. CDR3 DNA: TGTGCCAGCAGCTTGCGGGCCGAGGACGAGCAGTACTTC.

This clone was recorded only once. V gene TRBV5-8 combines with J gene TRBJ2-5; D perhaps matches TRBD2 (5 bases). This CDR3 has 17 residues. V was clipped by 0 bases and J by 4 bases, with 19 bases between them. Germline V gene lookup returns CDR1 SGHTS and CDR2 YDEGEE. CDR3 coding DNA: TGTGCCAGCAGCTTGGGGGCGGCGGGCCCGAGTAGAGAGACCCAGTACTTC. The encoded protein is CASSLGAAGPSRETQYF.

The CDR3 DNA follows: TGTGCCAGCACCATACGCCAGGGAGGCTATCAGCCCCAGCATTTT. The encoded protein is CASTIRQGGYQPQHF. This chain connects TRBV28 to TRBJ1-5; D is possibly TRBD1 (5 bases). Trimming took off 7 bases at V and 5 bases at J, with 18 bases between the two ends. The CDR3 is made up of 15 amino acids. The germline V gene has CDR1 MDHEN and CDR2 SYDVKM.

This chain links TRBV19 with TRBJ1-6; D gene unclear. V was clipped by 7 bases and J by 6 bases, with 28 bases between them. CDR1 and CDR2 (germline): LNHDA, SQIVND (reference sequence). The CDR3 has 19 residues. This chain's CDR3 is CASTPDYGLGSLSNSPLHF. CDR3 sequence (DNA): TGTGCCAGTACCCCCGATTACGGGTTGGGGAGCTTGAGTAATTCACCCCTCCACTTT.

V usage is TRBV5-1 and J usage is TRBJ2-3, with D possibly matching TRBD1 (6 bases). V lost 7 bases and J lost 2, with 14 bases in between. Germline V lookup: CDR1 SGHRS, CDR2 YFSETQ. The CDR3 has 14 amino acids. The CDR3 sequence: CASLRGSITDTQYF. The CDR3 nucleotides are TGCGCCAGCCTTAGGGGGAGTATCACAGATACGCAGTATTTT.

In its sample, this clone was seen once. V is TRBV7-8 and J is TRBJ2-1; 11 bases are a match to TRBD2. The trim removed 2 bases at V and 7 bases at J, leaving 7 bases unmatched. Germline V gene lookup returns CDR1 SGHVS and CDR2 FQNEAQ. The length of the CDR3 is 16 residues. The CDR3: CASSLRGPSGRNEQFF. The CDR3, as DNA: TGTGCCAGCAGCTTAAGGGGGCCTAGCGGGAGGAATGAGCAGTTCTTC. Variable domain in full (rest from reference TRBV7-8 and TRBJ2-1): GAGVSQSPRYKVAKRGQDVALRCDPISGHVSLFWYQQALGQGPEFLTYFQNEAQLDKSGLPSDRFFAERPEGSVSTLKIQRTQQEDSAVYLCASSLRGPSGRNEQFFGPGTRLTVL.

As for this clone: At the DNA level, this CDR3 is encoded by other sequences in the same sample as well. This rearrangement joins TRBV4-3 to TRBJ1-5, with a tentative D call TRBD1 (5 bases). V was shortened by 0 bases and J by 2 bases, with 8 bases between the two germline ends. CDR1 and CDR2 (germline): LGHNA, YSLEER. The CDR3 has 15 amino acids. CDR3 nucleotide sequence: TGCGCCAGCAGCCAAGATATACAGGGCAATCAGCCCCAGCATTTT. Protein sequence: CASSQDIQGNQPQHF.

The gene calls are TRBV7-3 and TRBJ2-3; TRBD1 agrees at 10 bases. V dropped 5 bases and J dropped 0; count of bases not matched to a gene: 8. From germline, CDR1 is SGHTA and CDR2 FQGTGA. The CDR3 is 17 amino acids. Written as DNA, the CDR3 is TGTGCCAGCAGCCTGACAGGGGGCGATGCAAGCACAGATACGCAGTATTTT. Its translation: CASSLTGGDASTDTQYF.

In its sample, this clone was seen once. The V gene is TRBV5-6, the J gene TRBJ2-7; possibly TRBD2 for D (5 bases). V was clipped by 1 base and J by 7 bases, with 15 bases between them. The CDR3 extends over 14 amino acids. The germline V gene has CDR1 SGHDT and CDR2 YYEEEE. The CDR3 DNA follows: TGTGCCAGCAGCTTGTTTGGGAGAAAGCGAGAGCAGTACTTC. Amino acid sequence: CASSLFGRKREQYF. Full variable domain (remainder filled in from reference TRBV5-6 and TRBJ2-7): DAGVTQSPTHLIKTRGQQVTLRCSPKSGHDTVSWYQQALGQGPQFIFQYYEEEERQRGNFPDRFSGHQFPNYSSELNVNALLLGDSALYLCASSLFGRKREQYFGPGTRLTVT.

The chain uses TRBV5-4 and TRBJ2-7; 7 nucleotides align to TRBD2. CDR3 length: 14 amino acids. The germline gives CDR1 SGHNT, CDR2 YYREEE (reference sequence). V lost 2 bases, J lost 2 bases, and 4 bases stayed unmatched. The CDR3 DNA reads as TGTGCCAGCAGCTTTATGCGGGAGCCCTACGAGCAGTACTTC. The encoded protein is CASSFMREPYEQYF.

The chain employs TRBV2 and TRBJ1-2, with D unclear. Trimming stripped 7 bases from V and 5 bases from J, with 26 bases between. The CDR3 extends over 17 amino acids. The germline CDR1 and CDR2 sequences are SNHLY and FYNNEI. CDR3 coding DNA: TGTGCCAGCAATGCCGACCCATCGGGTTATGGGTTTTATGGCTACACCTTC. This sequence encodes CASNADPSGYGFYGYTF.

CDR3 protein: CASGSPLAGVSNEQFF. The CDR3 DNA is TGTGCTAGTGGTTCCCCCCTAGCGGGAGTATCAAATGAGCAGTTCTTC. The chain carries TRBV12-5 and TRBJ2-1; 10 nucleotides agree with TRBD2. Germline V gene sequence: CDR1 LGHNT, CDR2 FRNRAP. V lost 4 bases and J lost 7; bases outside the gene matches: 10. This CDR3 is 16 amino acids long.

The V gene is TRBV10-3, the J gene TRBJ2-5; D possibly corresponds to TRBD1 (6 bases). CDR1 and CDR2 from the germline V gene are ENHRY and SYGVKD. V was trimmed by 3 bases and J by 2 bases, leaving 10 bases between them. The CDR3 is made up of 14 amino acids. CDR3 region: CAISEQGGQETQYF. The DNA of the CDR3 is TGTGCCATCAGTGAACAGGGCGGGCAAGAGACCCAGTACTTC.

V usage is TRBV7-3 and J usage is TRBJ2-3, with TRBD2 matching 9 bases. J lost 1 base, V lost 5 bases, and 1 base had no gene match. CDR3 length: 14 amino acids. Germline loops: CDR1 SGHTA, CDR2 FQGTGA. The CDR3 DNA reads as TGTGCCAGCAGCCGACTAGCGGGCACAGATACGCAGTATTTT. Residues: CASSRLAGTDTQYF.

This clone was seen a few times. The V and J genes are TRBV9 and TRBJ2-2; D is unresolved. CDR1 and CDR2 (germline): SGDLS, YYNGEE. The CDR3 runs 14 residues. V gave up 1 base and J gave up 1 base, with 5 bases separating them. CDR3 in DNA: TGTGCCAGCAGCGTATGGCAGAACACCGGGGAGCTGTTTTTT. Translated, it gives CASSVWQNTGELFF.

The chain combines TRBV19 with TRBJ2-1; TRBD2 is a possible D gene (6 bases). The V end was cut by 1 base, the J end by 6 bases, with 10 bases between. Germline-derived CDR1 and CDR2 are LNHDA and SQIVND (reference sequence). CDR3 length: 14 residues. The CDR3 is CASSIGGGSNEQFF. For the CDR3, the DNA is TGTGCCAGTAGTATAGGAGGAGGGAGCAATGAGCAGTTCTTC.

The chain is built from TRBV11-2 and TRBJ1-1; no clear D gene. This CDR3 spans 13 amino acids. V lost 5 bases and J lost 4, with 11 bases in between. CDR1 is SGHAT and CDR2 is FQNNGV in the germline V gene. The CDR3 is CASSANLFTEAFF. The CDR3 nucleotides read TGTGCCAGCAGCGCCAACCTATTCACTGAAGCTTTCTTT.

Regarding this clone: The junction and the germline gene differ at one end; a read error may be behind it. This chain links TRBV7-9 with TRBJ1-1; 9 nucleotides align to TRBD1. Germline V lookup: CDR1 SEHNR, CDR2 FQNEAQ (reference sequence). The CDR3 runs 15 residues. DNA of the CDR3: TGTTCCAGCAGCCCCTTACCGGGACAGGGAAGTGAAGCTTTCTTT. Translated: CSSSPLPGQGSEAFF.

The chain recombines TRBV5-8 with TRBJ2-4; perhaps TRBD2 as D (5 bases). The ends were cut back, 1 base at V and 12 bases at J, with 17 bases in the middle. Germline CDR1 and CDR2: SGHTS and YDEGEE. The CDR3 runs 14 residues. The CDR3 coding sequence is TGTGCCAGCAGCTTGAGGCTAGCCGATGGCAGTCAGTACTTC. Its translation: CASSLRLADGSQYF.

This clone is termed medium-sized (0.01 to 0.1%). The chain carries TRBV6-4 and TRBJ1-6; TRBD1 matches 7 bases. V shed 5 bases and J 10 bases; nucleotides not matched to a gene: 8. The CDR3 runs to 14 residues. Germline V gene data show CDR1 as MRHNA and CDR2 as SNTAGT. CDR3 coding DNA: TGTGCCAGCAGTCGAGGGGGCGCGAGATCACCCCTCCACTTT. The encoded protein is CASSRGGARSPLHF.

This clone was seen a handful of times. The chain joins TRBV29-1 to TRBJ2-4, with unresolved D. V was pared by 0 bases and J by 2 bases, with 14 bases between. Per the germline V gene, CDR1 is SQVTM and CDR2 is ANQGSEA. This CDR3 region has 16 residues. CDR3 amino acids: CSVEDLLRPPKNIQYF. The CDR3, as DNA: TGCAGCGTTGAAGATCTTCTGCGTCCCCCCAAAAACATTCAGTACTTC. Combining the CDR3 with reference TRBV29-1 and TRBJ2-4 gives the whole variable domain SAVISQKPSRDICQRGTSLTIQCQVDSQVTMMFWYRQQPGQSLTLIATANQGSEATYESGFVIDKFPISRPNLTFSTLTVSNMSPEDSSIYLCSVEDLLRPPKNIQYFGAGTRLSVL.

The chain links TRBV9 to TRBJ1-2, with a possible D match to TRBD1 (5 bases). Germline values: CDR1 SGDLS, CDR2 YYNGEE. The germline V and J ends were trimmed by 3 bases and 4 bases, with 16 bases remaining between them. The CDR3 runs 15 residues. The CDR3 protein is CASSARQSLVYGYTF. CDR3 nucleotide sequence: TGTGCCAGCAGCGCTAGACAGAGTCTTGTCTATGGCTACACCTTC. The full variable domain, in which reference TRBV9 and TRBJ1-2 provide the parts outside the CDR3, is DSGVTQTPKHLITATGQRVTLRCSPRSGDLSVYWYQQSLDQGLQFLIQYYNGEERAKGNILERFSAQQFPDLHSELNLSSLELGDSALYFCASSARQSLVYGYTFGSGTRLTVV.

The genes are TRBV6-1 and TRBJ2-4; tentative D call: TRBD2 (7 bases). The CDR3 is 13 amino acids. Germline values: CDR1 MNHNS, CDR2 SASEGT. V was shortened by 6 bases and J by 6 bases, with 12 bases between the two germline ends. CDR3: CASRTGRGNIQYF. In DNA form, the CDR3 reads TGTGCCAGCAGAACAGGGAGGGGAAACATTCAGTACTTC.

The chain combines TRBV10-3 with TRBJ2-2; the match to TRBD2 covers 11 bases. V lost 0 bases, J lost 1 base, and 4 bases stayed unmatched. CDR3 length: 18 residues. CDR1 and CDR2 from the germline V gene are ENHRY and SYGVKD. CDR3 sequence: CAISESPSGGRNTGELFF. CDR3 nucleotide sequence: TGTGCCATCAGTGAGTCTCCTAGCGGGGGGAGGAACACCGGGGAGCTGTTTTTT.

J is TRBJ2-1 and V is TRBV6-4; TRBD1 matches 7 bases. CDR3 length: 14 amino acids. V trimming: 4 bases; J trimming: 3 bases; junction bases outside the gene matches: 3. The germline V gene has CDR1 MRHNA and CDR2 SNTAGT. CDR3 sequence reads: CASSGQGYYNEQFF. CDR3 in DNA: TGTGCCAGCAGTGGACAGGGTTACTACAATGAGCAGTTCTTC.

The chain links TRBV7-2 to TRBJ2-1; 10 bases align to TRBD2. In germline, CDR1 is SGHTA, CDR2 FQGNSA. The trim removed 1 base at V and 10 bases at J, leaving 7 bases unmatched. This CDR3 has 15 residues. CDR3 bases: TGTGCCAGCAGCTTAGATAGCGGGAGGTCCGGGGAGCAGTTCTTC. Its translation: CASSLDSGRSGEQFF.

This clone was seen a handful of times. The V and J genes are TRBV7-3 and TRBJ2-1, with no clear D. The CDR3 runs to 17 residues. V shed 5 bases and J shed 0 bases, with 17 bases lying between them. CDR1 and CDR2 (germline): SGHTA, FQGTGA. The CDR3 sequence is CASSPPERGSSYNEQFF. The CDR3 region has the DNA TGTGCCAGCAGCCCTCCTGAGCGCGGAAGCTCCTACAATGAGCAGTTCTTC.

This chain uses TRBV5-1 with TRBJ2-3; 10 bases match TRBD2. The trim removed 0 bases at V and 0 bases at J, leaving 7 bases unmatched. Germline CDR1 and CDR2: SGHRS and YFSETQ. The CDR3 loop spans 18 amino acids. The CDR3 here is CASSLGPPTSGSTDTQYF. As DNA, the CDR3 is TGCGCCAGCAGCTTGGGGCCACCGACTAGCGGGAGCACAGATACGCAGTATTTT.